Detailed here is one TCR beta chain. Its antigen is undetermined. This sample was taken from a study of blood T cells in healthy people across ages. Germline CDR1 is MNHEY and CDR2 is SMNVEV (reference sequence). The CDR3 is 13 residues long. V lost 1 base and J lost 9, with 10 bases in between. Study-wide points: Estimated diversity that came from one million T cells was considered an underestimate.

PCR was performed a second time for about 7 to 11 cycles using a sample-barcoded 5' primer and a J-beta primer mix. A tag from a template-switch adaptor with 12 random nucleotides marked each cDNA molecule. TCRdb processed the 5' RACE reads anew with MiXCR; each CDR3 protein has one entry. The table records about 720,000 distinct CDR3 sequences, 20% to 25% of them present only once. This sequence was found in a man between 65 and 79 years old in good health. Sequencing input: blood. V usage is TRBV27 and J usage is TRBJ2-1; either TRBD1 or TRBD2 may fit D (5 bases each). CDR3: CASSLYGAGEQFF. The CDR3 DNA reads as TGTGCCAGCAGTTTATACGGGGCGGGTGAGCAGTTCTTC.